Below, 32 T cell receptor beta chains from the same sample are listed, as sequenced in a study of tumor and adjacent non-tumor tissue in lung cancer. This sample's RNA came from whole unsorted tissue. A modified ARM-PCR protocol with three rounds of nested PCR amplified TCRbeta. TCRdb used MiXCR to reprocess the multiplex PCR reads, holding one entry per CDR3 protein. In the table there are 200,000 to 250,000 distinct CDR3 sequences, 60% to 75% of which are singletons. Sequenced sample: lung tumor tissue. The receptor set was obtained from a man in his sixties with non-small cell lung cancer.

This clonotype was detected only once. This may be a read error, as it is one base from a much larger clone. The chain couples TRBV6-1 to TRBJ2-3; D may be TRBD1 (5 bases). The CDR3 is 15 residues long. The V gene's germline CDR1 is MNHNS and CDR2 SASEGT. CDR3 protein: CASSDSAAGPDTHYF. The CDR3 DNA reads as TGTGCCAGCAGTGATTCGGCGGCAGGGCCAGATACGCACTATTTT.

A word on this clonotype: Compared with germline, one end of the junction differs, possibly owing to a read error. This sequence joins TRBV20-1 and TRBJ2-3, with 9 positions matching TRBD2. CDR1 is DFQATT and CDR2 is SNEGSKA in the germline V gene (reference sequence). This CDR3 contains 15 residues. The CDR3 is CSASGGLAGLDMQYF. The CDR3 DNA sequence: TGCAGCGCTAGCGGAGGGCTAGCGGGGTTGGATATGCAGTATTTT.

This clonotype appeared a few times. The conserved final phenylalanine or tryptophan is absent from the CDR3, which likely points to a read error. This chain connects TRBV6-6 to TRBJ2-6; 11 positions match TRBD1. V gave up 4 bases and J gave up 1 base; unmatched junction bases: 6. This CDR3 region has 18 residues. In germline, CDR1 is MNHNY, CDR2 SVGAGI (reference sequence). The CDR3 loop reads CASSSRDRGSSGANVLTS. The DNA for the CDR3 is TGTGCCAGCAGTTCCCGGGACAGGGGGTCTTCTGGGGCCAACGTCCTGACTTCC.

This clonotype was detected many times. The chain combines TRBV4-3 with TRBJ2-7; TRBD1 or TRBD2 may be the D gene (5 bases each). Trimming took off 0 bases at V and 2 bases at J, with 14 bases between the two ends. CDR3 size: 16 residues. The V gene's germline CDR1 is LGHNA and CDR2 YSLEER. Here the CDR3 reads CASSQDIAGSTYEQYF. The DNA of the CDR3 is TGCGCCAGCAGCCAAGATATAGCAGGGAGTACCTACGAGCAGTACTTC.

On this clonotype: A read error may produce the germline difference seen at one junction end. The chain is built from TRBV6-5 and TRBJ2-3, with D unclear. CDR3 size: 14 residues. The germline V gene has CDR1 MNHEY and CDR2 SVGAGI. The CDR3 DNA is TGTGCCAGCAGTCTGACGGCTAGTACAGATACGCATTATTTT. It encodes CASSLTASTDTHYF.

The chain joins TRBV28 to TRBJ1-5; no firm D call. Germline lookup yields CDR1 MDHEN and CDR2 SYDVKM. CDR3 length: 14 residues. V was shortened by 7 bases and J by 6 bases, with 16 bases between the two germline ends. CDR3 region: CASKITEGSQPQHF. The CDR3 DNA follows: TGTGCCAGCAAAATAACAGAGGGCAGTCAGCCCCAGCATTTT. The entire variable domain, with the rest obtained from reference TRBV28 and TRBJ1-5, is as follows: DVKVTQSSRYLVKRTGEKVFLECVQDMDHENMFWYRQDPGLGLRLIYFSYDVKMKEKGDIPEGYSVSREKKERFSLILESASTNQTSMYLCASKITEGSQPQHFGDGTRLSIL.

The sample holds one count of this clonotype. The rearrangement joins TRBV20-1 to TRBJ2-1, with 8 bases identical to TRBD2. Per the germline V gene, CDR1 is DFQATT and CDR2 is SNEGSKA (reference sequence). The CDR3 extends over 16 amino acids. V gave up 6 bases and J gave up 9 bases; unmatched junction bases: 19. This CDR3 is CSAPGVSGTTGGEQFF. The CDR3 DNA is TGCAGTGCCCCCGGAGTTAGCGGGACGACGGGGGGTGAGCAGTTCTTC.

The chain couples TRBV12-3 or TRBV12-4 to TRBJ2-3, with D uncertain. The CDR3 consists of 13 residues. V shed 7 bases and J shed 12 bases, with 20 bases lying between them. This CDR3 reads CASTPVSTDIQYF. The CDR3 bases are TGTGCCAGCACTCCCGTTAGCACAGATATACAGTATTTT.

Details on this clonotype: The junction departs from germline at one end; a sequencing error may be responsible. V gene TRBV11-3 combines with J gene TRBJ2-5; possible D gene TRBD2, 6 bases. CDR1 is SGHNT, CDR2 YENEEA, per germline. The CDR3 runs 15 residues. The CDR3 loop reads CASSFGVGRQETQYF. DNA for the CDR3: TGTGCCAGCAGCTTCGGGGTGGGGAGGCAAGAGACCCAATACTTT.

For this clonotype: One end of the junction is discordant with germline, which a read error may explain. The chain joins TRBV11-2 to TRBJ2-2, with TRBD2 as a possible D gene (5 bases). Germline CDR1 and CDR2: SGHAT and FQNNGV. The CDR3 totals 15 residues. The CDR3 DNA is TGTGCCAGCAGCTTGATAGGGATAATTACCGGGGAGCTGATTTTT. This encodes CASSLIGIITGELIF.

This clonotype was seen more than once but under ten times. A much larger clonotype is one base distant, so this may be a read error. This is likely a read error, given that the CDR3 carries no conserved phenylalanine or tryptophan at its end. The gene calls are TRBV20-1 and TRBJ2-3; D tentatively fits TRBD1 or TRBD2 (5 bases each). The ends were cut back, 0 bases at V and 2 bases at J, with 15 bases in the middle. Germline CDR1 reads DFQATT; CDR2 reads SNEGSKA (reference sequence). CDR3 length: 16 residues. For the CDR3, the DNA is TGCAGTGCTAGAGAGGGACCAATTCGGTACACAGATACGCAGTATCTT. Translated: CSAREGPIRYTDTQYL.

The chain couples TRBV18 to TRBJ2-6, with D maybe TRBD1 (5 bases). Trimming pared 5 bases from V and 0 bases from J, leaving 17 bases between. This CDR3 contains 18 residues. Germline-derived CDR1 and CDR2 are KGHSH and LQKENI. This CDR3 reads CASSAGSGLLSGANVLTF. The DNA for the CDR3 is TGTGCCAGCTCAGCAGGGTCAGGGCTCCTCTCTGGGGCCAACGTCCTGACTTTC.

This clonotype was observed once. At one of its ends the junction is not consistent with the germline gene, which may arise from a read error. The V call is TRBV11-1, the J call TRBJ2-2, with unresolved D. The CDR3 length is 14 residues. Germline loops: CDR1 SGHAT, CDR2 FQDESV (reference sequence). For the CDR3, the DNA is TGTACCAGCAGCTTGGGTCTAACCGCCGGGGAGCTGTTTTTT. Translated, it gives CTSSLGLTAGELFF.

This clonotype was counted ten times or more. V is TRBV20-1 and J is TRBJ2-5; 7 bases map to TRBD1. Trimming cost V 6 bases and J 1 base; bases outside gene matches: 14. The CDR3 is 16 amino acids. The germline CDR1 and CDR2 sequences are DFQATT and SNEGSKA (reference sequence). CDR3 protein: CSARAPFYRGQETQYF. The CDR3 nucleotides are TGCAGTGCAAGGGCGCCCTTCTACAGGGGCCAAGAGACCCAGTACTTC.

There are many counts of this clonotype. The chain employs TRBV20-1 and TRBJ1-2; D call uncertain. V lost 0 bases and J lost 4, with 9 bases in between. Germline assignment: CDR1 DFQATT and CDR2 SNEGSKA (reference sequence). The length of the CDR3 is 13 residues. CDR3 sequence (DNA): TGCAGTGCTAGAGATACAAGCAGCTATGGCTACACCTTC. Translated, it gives CSARDTSSYGYTF.

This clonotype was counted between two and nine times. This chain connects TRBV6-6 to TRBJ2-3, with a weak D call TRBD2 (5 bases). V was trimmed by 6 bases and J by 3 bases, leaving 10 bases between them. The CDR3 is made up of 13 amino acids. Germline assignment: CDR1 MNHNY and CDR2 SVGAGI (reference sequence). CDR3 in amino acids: CASSRGRTDTQYF. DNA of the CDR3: TGTGCCAGCAGCCGGGGAAGGACAGATACGCAGTATTTT.

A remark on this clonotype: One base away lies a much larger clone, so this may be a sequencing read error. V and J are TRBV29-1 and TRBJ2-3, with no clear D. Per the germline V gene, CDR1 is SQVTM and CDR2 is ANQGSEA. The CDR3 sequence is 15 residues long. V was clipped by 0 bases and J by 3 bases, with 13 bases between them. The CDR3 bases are TGCAGCGTTGAAGATGTCCGATCAAGGACAGATACGCAGTATTTT. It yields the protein CSVEDVRSRTDTQYF.

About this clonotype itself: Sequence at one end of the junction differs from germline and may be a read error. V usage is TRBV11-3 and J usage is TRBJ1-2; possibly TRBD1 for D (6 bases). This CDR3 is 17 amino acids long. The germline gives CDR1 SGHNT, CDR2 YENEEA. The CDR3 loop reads CASSNEGQGILNYDYTF. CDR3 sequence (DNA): TGTGCCAGCAGCAATGAGGGGCAGGGGATCCTTAACTATGACTACACCTTC.

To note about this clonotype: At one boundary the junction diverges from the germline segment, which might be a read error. CDR3 nucleotides: TGTGCCGGCAGGCGACAGGGTGTTGATTCAGAGACCCAGTACTTC. This gives the protein CAGRRQGVDSETQYF. The genes are TRBV12-3 or TRBV12-4 and TRBJ2-5, with 7 bases matching TRBD1. This CDR3 has 15 residues.

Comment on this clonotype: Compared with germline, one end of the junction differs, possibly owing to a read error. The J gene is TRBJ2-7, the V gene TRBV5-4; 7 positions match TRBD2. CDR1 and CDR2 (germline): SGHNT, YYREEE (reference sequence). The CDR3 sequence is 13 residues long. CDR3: CARSLRGGSEQYF. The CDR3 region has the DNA TGTGCCAGGAGCTTACGCGGGGGTAGCGAGCAATATTTC.

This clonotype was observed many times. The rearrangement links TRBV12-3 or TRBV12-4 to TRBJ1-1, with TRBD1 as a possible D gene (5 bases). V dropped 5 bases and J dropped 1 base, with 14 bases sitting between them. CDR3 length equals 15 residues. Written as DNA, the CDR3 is TGTGCCAGCAGTCGCGCCGGGACTTGGAACACTGAAGCTTTCTTT. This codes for CASSRAGTWNTEAFF.

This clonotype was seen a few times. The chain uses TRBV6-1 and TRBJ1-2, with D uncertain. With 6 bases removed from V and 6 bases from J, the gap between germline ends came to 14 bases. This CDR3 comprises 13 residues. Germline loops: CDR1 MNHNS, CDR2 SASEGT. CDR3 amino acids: CASRVGLFNGYTF. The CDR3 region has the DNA TGTGCCAGCAGGGTAGGGCTTTTCAATGGCTACACCTTC.

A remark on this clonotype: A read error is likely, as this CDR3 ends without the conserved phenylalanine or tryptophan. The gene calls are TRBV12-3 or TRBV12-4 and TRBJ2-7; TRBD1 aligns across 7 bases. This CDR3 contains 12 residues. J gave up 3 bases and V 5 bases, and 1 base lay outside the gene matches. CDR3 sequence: CASSRDSYEQYL. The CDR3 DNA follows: TGTGCCAGCAGTCGGGACAGCTACGAGCAGTACTTA.

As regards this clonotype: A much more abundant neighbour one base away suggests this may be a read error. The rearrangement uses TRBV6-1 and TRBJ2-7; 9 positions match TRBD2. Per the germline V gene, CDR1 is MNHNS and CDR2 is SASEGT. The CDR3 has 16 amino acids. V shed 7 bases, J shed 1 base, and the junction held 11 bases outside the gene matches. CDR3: CASIASGTSSSYEQYF. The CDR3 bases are TGTGCCAGCATTGCGAGCGGGACTAGCAGTTCCTACGAGCAGTACTTC.

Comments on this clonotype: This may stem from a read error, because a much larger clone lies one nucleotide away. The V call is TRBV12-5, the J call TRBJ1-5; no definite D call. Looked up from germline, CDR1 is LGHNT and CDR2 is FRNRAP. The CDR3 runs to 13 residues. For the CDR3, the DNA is TGTGCTAGTGGTTTGGAAATCTATCAGCCCCTGCATTTT. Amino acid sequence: CASGLEIYQPLHF.

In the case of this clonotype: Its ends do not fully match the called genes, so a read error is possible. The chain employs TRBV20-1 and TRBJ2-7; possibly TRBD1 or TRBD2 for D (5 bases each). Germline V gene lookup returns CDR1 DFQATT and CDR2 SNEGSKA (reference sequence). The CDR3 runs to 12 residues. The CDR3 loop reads CSTRRGEIEQYF. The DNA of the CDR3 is TGCAGTACTAGGAGAGGGGAGATCGAGCAGTACTTC.

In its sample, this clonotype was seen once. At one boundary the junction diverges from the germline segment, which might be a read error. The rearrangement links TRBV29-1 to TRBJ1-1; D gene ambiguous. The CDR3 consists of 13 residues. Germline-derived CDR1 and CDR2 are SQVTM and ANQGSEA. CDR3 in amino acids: CGVAVGSDTEAFF. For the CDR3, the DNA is TGCGGCGTTGCAGTAGGGTCGGACACTGAAGCTTTCTTT.

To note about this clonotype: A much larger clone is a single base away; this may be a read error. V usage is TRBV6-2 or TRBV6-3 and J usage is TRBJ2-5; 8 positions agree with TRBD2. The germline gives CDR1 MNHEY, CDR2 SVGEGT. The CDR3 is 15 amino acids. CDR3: CASSSQREWKETQCF. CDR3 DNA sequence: TGTGCCAGCAGTTCCCAGCGGGAGTGGAAAGAGACCCAGTGCTTC.

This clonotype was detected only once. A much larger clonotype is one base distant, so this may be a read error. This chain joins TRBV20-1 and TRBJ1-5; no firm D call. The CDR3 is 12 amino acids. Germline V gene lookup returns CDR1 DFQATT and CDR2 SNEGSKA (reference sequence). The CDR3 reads CRAMDYNQPQHF. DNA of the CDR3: TGCAGAGCGATGGACTACAATCAGCCCCAGCATTTT.

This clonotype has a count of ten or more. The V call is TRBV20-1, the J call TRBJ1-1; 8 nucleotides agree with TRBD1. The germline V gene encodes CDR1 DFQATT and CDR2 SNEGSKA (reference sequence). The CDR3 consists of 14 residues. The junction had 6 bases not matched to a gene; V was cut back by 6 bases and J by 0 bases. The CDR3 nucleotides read TGCAGTGCCCAAAGACAGGGGCTGAACACTGAAGCTTTCTTT. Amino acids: CSAQRQGLNTEAFF.

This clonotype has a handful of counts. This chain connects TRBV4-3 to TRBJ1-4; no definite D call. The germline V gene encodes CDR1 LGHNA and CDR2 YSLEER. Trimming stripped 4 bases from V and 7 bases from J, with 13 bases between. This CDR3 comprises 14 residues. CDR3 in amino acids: CASSPHTRGEKLFF. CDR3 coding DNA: TGCGCCAGCAGCCCTCATACTAGAGGTGAAAAACTGTTTTTT.

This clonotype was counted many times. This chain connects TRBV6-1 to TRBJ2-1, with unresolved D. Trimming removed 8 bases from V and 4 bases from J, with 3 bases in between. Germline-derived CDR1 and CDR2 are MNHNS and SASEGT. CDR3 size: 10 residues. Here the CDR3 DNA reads TGTGCCAGCGAATACAATGAGCAGTTCTTC. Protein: CASEYNEQFF.